This paragraph reports one TCR beta chain. No antigen is known for it. The sample belongs to a study of shared clonotypes between healthy human individuals. Findings and limits, study-wide: Four donors held about 5% of naive CD4 clonotypes in common. Estimated clonotype richness was generally higher in naive than memory subsets.

Caucasian adults living in Nashville, Tennessee, provided all samples. Clones were read by immunoSEQ multiplex PCR, and TCRdb kept only the in-frame ones, dropping some. The sample contains about 2 million clones, around 95% of which appear only once. This clonotype was obtained from a man aged 18 to 35 in good health. The source material was naive CD4+ T cells sorted from blood. Subset described: CD45RA+ positively selected.

CDR3 region: CASYPSGGTDTQYF. The DNA of the CDR3 is TGCGCCAGTTACCCTAGCGGGGGCACAGATACGCAGTATTTT. The chain employs TRBV5-1 and TRBJ2-3; TRBD2 agrees at 9 bases. Germline V gene sequence: CDR1 SGHRS, CDR2 YFSETQ. The CDR3 is 14 amino acids. With V trimmed by 8 bases and J by 1 base, 5 bases remained unmatched.